Listed below are T cell receptor beta chains from one sample, sequenced in a study of glioma-infiltrating T cells after dendritic cell vaccination. The protocol was immunoSEQ multiplex PCR, while the TCRdb copy is restricted to in-frame clones and leaves out a portion. The table includes more than 100,000 clones, around 81% detected once. The input for sequencing was blood, taken before dendritic cell vaccination. The receptors come from a human donor with glioblastoma. Each CDR3 is given with its conserved first and last residue. The D gene is left open where the match is weak. Clone size, where shown, is once, few, many, or a class for clones that have expanded.

>.|TRBV6-6|.|TRBJ1-6
CASSPRSNNSPLHF
TGTGCCAGCAGTCCTCGCAGTAACAATTCACCCCTCCACTTT
>.|TRBV5-1|.|TRBJ1-1
CASSLAAGEAFF
TGCGCCAGCAGCTTGGCCGCAGGTGAAGCTTTCTTT
>TRBD1|TRBV30|.|TRBJ2-7
CAWSRTGGYEQYF
TGTGCCTGGAGTCGGACAGGGGGCTACGAGCAGTACTTC
>.|TRBV5-6|.|TRBJ1-1
CASSLFVGSGNTEAFF
TGTGCCAGCAGCTTGTTCGTCGGGAGTGGGAACACTGAAGCTTTCTTT
>TRBD2|TRBV5-1|.|TRBJ2-5
CASSREGEETQYF
TGCGCCAGCAGTAGGGAGGGCGAAGAGACCCAGTACTTC
>TRBD2|TRBV7-8|.|TRBJ2-5
CASSFRGLAGGETQYF
TGTGCCAGCAGCTTTAGGGGACTAGCGGGGGGAGAGACCCAGTACTTC
>.|TRBV7-9|.|TRBJ1-4
CASSLDGSAREKLFF
TGTGCCAGCAGCTTAGACGGTTCAGCGAGGGAAAAACTGTTTTTT
>TRBD1|TRBV4-3|once|TRBJ1-2
CASSHEPGQGAGYGYTF
TGCGCCAGCAGCCATGAACCGGGACAGGGGGCGGGCTATGGCTACACCTTC
>.|TRBV6-4|few|TRBJ1-5
CASSLQGDQPQHF
TGTGCCAGCAGCTTGCAGGGCGATCAGCCCCAGCATTTT
>TRBD2|TRBV5-6|once|TRBJ2-3
CASSTLAGGFTDTQYF
TGTGCCAGCAGCACCCTAGCGGGGGGATTCACAGATACGCAGTATTTT
>TRBD2|TRBV7-8|.|TRBJ2-3
CASSLALASGGTDTQYF
TGTGCCAGCAGCTTAGCGCTTGCTAGCGGGGGTACAGATACGCAGTATTTT
>.|TRBV18|.|TRBJ2-3
CASSRRDSTDTQYF
TGTGCCAGCTCGAGGCGGGACAGCACAGATACGCAGTATTTT
>.|TRBV5-4|few|TRBJ1-1
CASSQGTEGDTEAFF
TGCGCCAGCAGCCAAGGTACAGAGGGGGACACTGAAGCTTTCTTT
>.|TRBV27|.|TRBJ1-5
CASSPRGQWGPLLNSNQPQHF
TGTGCCAGCAGCCCTCGGGGCCAGTGGGGGCCCCTATTAAATAGCAATCAGCCCCAGCATTTT
>.|TRBV7-9|.|TRBJ2-7
CASSLGGDGGQYF
TGTGCCAGCAGCTTAGGAGGGGACGGGGGGCAGTACTTC
>TRBD1|TRBV7-6|.|TRBJ2-7
CASSLTDRDYEQYF
TGTGCCAGCAGCTTAACCGACAGGGACTACGAGCAGTACTTC
>.|TRBV11-3|.|TRBJ2-1
CASSSWIQTTLHQDEQFF
TGTGCCAGCAGCTCCTGGATACAAACAACACTACATCAAGATGAGCAGTTCTTC
>TRBD1|TRBV29-1|.|TRBJ2-5
CSVEDRGRFRETQYF
TGCAGCGTTGAAGACAGGGGGCGGTTTAGGGAGACCCAGTACTTC
>TRBD1|TRBV2|.|TRBJ2-5
CASRTAQGALEETQYF
TGTGCCAGCAGGACGGCCCAGGGGGCTCTTGAAGAGACCCAGTACTTC
>.|TRBV7-6|.|TRBJ1-2
CASSPRVESYGYTF
TGTGCCAGCAGCCCACGAGTTGAATCCTATGGCTACACCTTC
>.|TRBV27|.|TRBJ1-1
CASSLGEVGTEAFF
TGTGCCAGCAGCCTCGGGGAGGTAGGCACTGAAGCTTTCTTT
>.|TRBV19|.|TRBJ1-5
CASSMGQGLRNQPQHF
TGTGCCAGTAGTATGGGGCAGGGGTTAAGGAATCAGCCCCAGCATTTT